This TCR beta chain was identified in a study of metastatic and nonmetastatic thyroid tumors. Study information: From malignant and benign thyroid patients, repertoires in blood and in tumor or nodule tissue were compared.

Thyroid surgery was performed in patients who had received no treatment beforehand. Notes on the study in general: The study reportedly found significantly higher TCR beta diversity in malignant thyroid tumors than benign nodules, in blood and tumor.

Authors' data handling: A papillary thyroid cancer distant-metastasis classifier was built from CDR3 differences across clinicopathological groups. TCRdb ran MiXCR on the PCR reads. TCRdb assigned the V and J calls; the authors' analysis was not used. Of roughly 25,000 clones listed, more than 10% were seen once; the top ten hold 17%. This clone has a count of ten or more. What it binds is not known. Other DNA sequences in the sample encode the same CDR3. The receptor was isolated from a female donor with papillary thyroid cancer or a benign thyroid nodule (not recorded which). Some clones in this sample may be carry-over from other donors' samples. Sequencing was performed on blood.

The CDR3 bases are TGTGCCAGTAGCCCCCGGGATCACATCTACGAGCAGTACTTC. Its protein product is CASSPRDHIYEQYF. The chain combines TRBV19 with TRBJ2-7; possible D gene TRBD2, 5 bases. The germline V gene has CDR1 LNHDA and CDR2 SQIVND (reference sequence). V was trimmed by 6 bases and J by 3 bases, leaving 15 bases between them. The CDR3 is 14 amino acids. Based on the CDR3 plus reference TRBV19 and TRBJ2-7, the full variable domain is DGGITQSPKYLFRKEGQNVTLSCEQNLNHDAMYWYRQDPGQGLRLIYYSQIVNDFQKGDIAEGYSVSREKKESFPLTVTSAQKNPTAFYLCASSPRDHIYEQYFGPGTRLTVT.